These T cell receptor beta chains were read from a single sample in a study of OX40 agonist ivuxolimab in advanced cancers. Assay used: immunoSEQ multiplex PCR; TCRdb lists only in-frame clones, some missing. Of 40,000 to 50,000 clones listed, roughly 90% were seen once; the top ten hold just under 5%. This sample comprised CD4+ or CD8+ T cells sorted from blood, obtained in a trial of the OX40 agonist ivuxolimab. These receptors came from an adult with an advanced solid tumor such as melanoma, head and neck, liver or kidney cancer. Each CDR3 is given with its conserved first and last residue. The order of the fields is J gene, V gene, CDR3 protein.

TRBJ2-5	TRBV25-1	CASSVQAQETQYF
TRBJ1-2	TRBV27	CASSGTENNYGYTF
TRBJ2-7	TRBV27	CASRQGVSYEQYF
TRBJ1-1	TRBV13	CASSQGAGEVETEAFF
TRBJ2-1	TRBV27	CASSLLGDHEQFF
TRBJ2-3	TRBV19	CASRVTGVTDTQYF
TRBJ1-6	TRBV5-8	CASSYRGSYNSPLHF
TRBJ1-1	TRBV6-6	CASSYPGPRNTEAFF
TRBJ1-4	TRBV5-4	CASSLQGTTNEKLFF
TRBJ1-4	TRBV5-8	CASSSLLLGGEKLFF
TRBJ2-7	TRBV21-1	CASSSGTYEQYF
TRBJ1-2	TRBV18	CASSPPPGDPNYGYTF
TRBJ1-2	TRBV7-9	CASSPPWSYGYTF
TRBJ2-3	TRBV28	CASSLPGTGRPDTQYF
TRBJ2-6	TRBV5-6	CASSLVGNRVSGANVLTF
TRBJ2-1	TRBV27	CASSRPGQGYNEQFF
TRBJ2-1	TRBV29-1	CSALTGTSVNNEQFF
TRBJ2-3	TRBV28	CASSYIGASGLQYF
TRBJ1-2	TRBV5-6	CASSLGTAYGYTF
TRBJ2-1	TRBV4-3	CASSQDPGGSAYNEQFF
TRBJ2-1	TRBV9	CASSVENNEQFF
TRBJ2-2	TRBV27	CASSLQGGIATYTGELFF
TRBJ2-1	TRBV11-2	CASSPLNPIDEQFF
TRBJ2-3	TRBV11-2	CASSLGGGTDTQYF
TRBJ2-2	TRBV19	CASSIDGDTGELFF
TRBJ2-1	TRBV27	CAASWSGYNEQFF
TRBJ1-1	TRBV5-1	CASILGTEAFF
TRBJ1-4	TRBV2	CASGAGRFDLNEKLFF
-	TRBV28	CASSSRTELAGGPSYEQYF
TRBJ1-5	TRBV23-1	CASEPQGLGKNQPQHF
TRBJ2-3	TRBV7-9	CASSLVGVSDTQYF
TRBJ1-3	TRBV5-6	CASSLGGHEGGNTIYF
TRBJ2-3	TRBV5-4	CASSLGLAGLTSTDTQYF
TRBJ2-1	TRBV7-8	CASSLELAGDYNEQFF
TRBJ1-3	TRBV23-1	CASSHTGNTIYF
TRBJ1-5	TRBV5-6	CASSFRGTLNQPQHF
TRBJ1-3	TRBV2	CASIAGTSSGNTIYF
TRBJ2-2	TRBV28	CASHSGPMNTGELFF
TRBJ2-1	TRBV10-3	CAISEDSNEQFF
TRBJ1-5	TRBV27	CASSLSSYRSRNQPQHF